This T cell receptor (beta chain) was identified in a study of blood T cells in healthy people across ages. The donors, healthy Caucasians from Russia, were aged about 6 to 90. PCR was performed a second time for roughly 7 to 12 cycles using a sample-barcoded 5' primer and a J-beta primer mix. One entry per CDR3 protein, called by TCRdb with MiXCR from the 5' RACE reads. The sample holds 1,800,000 or so distinct CDR3 sequences, 35% to 50% seen once. CDR1 and CDR2 from the germline V gene are SQVTM and ANQGSEA. This CDR3 spans 11 amino acids. Trimming took 7 bases from V and 9 from J, leaving 14 bases between them.

The specimen sequenced was blood. This TCR came from a human donor in good health. The rearrangement links TRBV29-1 to TRBJ2-3; TRBD1 is a possible D gene (6 bases). In nucleotides, the CDR3 is TGCAGCGCCCTGGACAGTCGCACGCAGTATTTT. Its protein is CSALDSRTQYF.